This T cell receptor beta chain comes out of a study of cytomegalovirus exposure and HLA in healthy donors. 13 Jbeta primers and 60 Vbeta primers were used for the PCR. Clones were read by immunoSEQ multiplex PCR, and TCRdb kept only the in-frame ones, dropping some. Seen here are hundreds of thousands of clones, about three quarters observed once, and the top ten hold 1.5% to 2%. As regards this clone: Antigen: not known.

Findings of the study overall: Researchers left out some V segments, among them TRBV6-2 and TRBV6-3, as indistinguishable.

Germline CDR1 KGHSH, CDR2 LQKENI. With 2 bases removed from V and 5 bases from J, the gap between germline ends came to 11 bases. The CDR3 runs to 14 residues. Input material: PBMCs. The clonotype was recovered from a young man in good health and CMV-seronegative. This chain connects TRBV18 to TRBJ2-3; weak D call: TRBD2 (6 bases). CDR3 sequence (DNA): TGTGCCAGCTCACCAGGGACTCCACTAGATACGCAGTATTTT. This sequence encodes CASSPGTPLDTQYF. Combining the CDR3 with reference TRBV18 and TRBJ2-3 gives the whole variable domain NAGVMQNPRHLVRRRGQEARLRCSPMKGHSHVYWYRQLPEEGLKFMVYLQKENIIDESGMPKERFSAEFPKEGPSILRIQQVVRGDSAAYFCASSPGTPLDTQYFGPGTRLTVL.